The source of this TCR beta chain is a study of blood T cells in healthy people across ages. Through a sample-barcoded 5' primer and a J-beta primer mix, a second PCR was run for roughly 6 to 11 cycles. TCRdb re-called the 5' RACE reads with MiXCR, one entry per CDR3 protein. This table has 780,000 or so distinct CDR3 sequences, 56% appearing once. This clonotype has more than one count but fewer than ten. The receptor comes from a man in his forties in good health. Source material: blood.

The CDR3 sequence is CSARDRGSGGFTDTQYF. In DNA form, the CDR3 reads TGCAGTGCTAGAGATCGGGGCTCAGGGGGATTCACAGATACGCAGTATTTT. The J gene is TRBJ2-3, the V gene TRBV20-1; 7 bases line up with TRBD1. This CDR3 is 17 amino acids long. Per germline, CDR1 DFQATT and CDR2 SNEGSKA (reference sequence). J lost 2 bases, V lost 0 bases, and 11 bases had no gene match.